This TCR beta chain was identified during a study of T cells in Graves' hyperthyroidism and ophthalmopathy. Study-level results: Most expanded thyroid clonotypes above 0.001 also appeared in blood.

This clonotype occurred many times. The antigen is not known. Amplification yielded TCR beta CDR3 regions, with RNA transcripts as the source. When the TCR CDR3 underwent first-round RT-PCR, the HTBI primer set was used. Each CDR3 protein gets one entry after TCRdb re-called the multiplex PCR reads with MiXCR. Of 600,000 or so distinct CDR3 sequences in the sample, around 14% were seen once. The germline gives CDR1 SGHRS, CDR2 YFSETQ. CDR3 length equals 15 residues. Trimming pared 4 bases from V and 2 bases from J, leaving 16 bases between. Among ophthalmopathy patients, the Clinical Activity Score reached at least 3, the NOSPECS grade reached at least 4, and duration remained under 3 months. Diagnoses used clinical symptoms, serum thyroxine and TRAb, thyroid ultrasound and orbital computed tomography.

The V call is TRBV5-1, the J call TRBJ2-7; a weak D match, TRBD2 (5 bases). The receptor was derived from a woman under 30 with Graves' ophthalmopathy. Sequenced: blood. The DNA for the CDR3 is TGCGCCAGCAGCCATTCGGACTTAGTCACCTACGAGCAGTACTTC. Its translation is CASSHSDLVTYEQYF.